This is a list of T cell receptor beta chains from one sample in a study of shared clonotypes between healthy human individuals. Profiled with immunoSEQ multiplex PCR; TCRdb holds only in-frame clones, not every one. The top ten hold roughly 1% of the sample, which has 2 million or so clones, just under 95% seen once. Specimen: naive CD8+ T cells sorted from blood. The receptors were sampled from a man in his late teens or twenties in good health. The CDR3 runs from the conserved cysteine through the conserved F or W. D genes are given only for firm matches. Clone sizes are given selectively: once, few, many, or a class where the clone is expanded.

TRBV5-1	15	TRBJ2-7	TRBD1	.	TGCGCCAGCAGCTACTCGACAGGGTTGGCTAACGAGCAGTACTTC	CASSYSTGLANEQYF
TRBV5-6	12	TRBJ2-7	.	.	TGTGCCAGCAGCGGTGGATCCTACGAGCAGTACTTC	CASSGGSYEQYF
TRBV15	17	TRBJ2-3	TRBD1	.	TGTGCCACCAGCAGAGATAAAGCACAGGGGCTAACAGATACGCAGTATTTT	CATSRDKAQGLTDTQYF
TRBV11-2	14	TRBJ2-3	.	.	TGTGCCAGCAGCTTGGGGGTGGGAACAGATACGCAGTATTTT	CASSLGVGTDTQYF
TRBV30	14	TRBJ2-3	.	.	TGTGCCTGGAGTCCGTCAGCCAGCACAGATACGCAGTATTTT	CAWSPSASTDTQYF
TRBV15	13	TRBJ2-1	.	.	TGTGCCACCAGCAGCACAGGTTACAATGAGCAGTTCTTC	CATSSTGYNEQFF
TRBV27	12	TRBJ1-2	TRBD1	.	TGTGCCAGCAGACAGGGGGGGCATGGCTACACCTTC	CASRQGGHGYTF
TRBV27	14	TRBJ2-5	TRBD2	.	TGTGCCAGCAGTCCCCGGGGGGGCCACGAGACCCAGTACTTC	CASSPRGGHETQYF
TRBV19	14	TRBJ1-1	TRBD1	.	TGTGCCAGTAGTTTGCAAGGGGGCAACACTGAAGCTTTCTTT	CASSLQGGNTEAFF
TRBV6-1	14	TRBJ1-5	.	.	TGTGCCAGCAGTGAATCCGGGGTTGGTCAGCCCCAGCATTTT	CASSESGVGQPQHF
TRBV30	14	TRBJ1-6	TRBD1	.	TGTGCCTGGAGCATCGACAGGGGAAATTCACCCCTCCACTTT	CAWSIDRGNSPLHF
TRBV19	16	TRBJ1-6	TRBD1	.	TGTGCCAGTACCTCCGGGACAGGGAGAGTAGATTCACCCCTCCACTTT	CASTSGTGRVDSPLHF
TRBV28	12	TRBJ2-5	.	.	TGTGCCAGCAGTCCTCAGGGAGAGACCCAGTACTTC	CASSPQGETQYF
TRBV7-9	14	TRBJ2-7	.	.	TGTGCCAGCAGAAGCCGGGACTCCTCCTACGAGCAGTACTTC	CASRSRDSSYEQYF
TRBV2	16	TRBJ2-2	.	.	TGTGCCAGCACTTACTATGGCGGGGAAGGTACCGGGGAGCTGTTTTTT	CASTYYGGEGTGELFF
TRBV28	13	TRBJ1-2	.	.	TGTGCCAGCAGTTTCCGATTAAACTATGGCTACACCTTC	CASSFRLNYGYTF
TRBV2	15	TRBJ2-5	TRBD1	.	TGTGCCAGCAGTGGAGAGACAGGGGGCCAAGAGACCCAGTACTTC	CASSGETGGQETQYF
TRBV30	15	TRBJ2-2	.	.	TGTGCCTGGAGTGTCGGGACATTAAACACCGGGGAGCTGTTTTTT	CAWSVGTLNTGELFF
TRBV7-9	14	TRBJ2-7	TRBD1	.	TGTGCCAGCATCCAGGGGGAGACCCCCTACGAGCAGTACTTC	CASIQGETPYEQYF
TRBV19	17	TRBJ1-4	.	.	TGTGCCAGTAGTATAGATGCGGAGCAGGGAACTAATGAAAAACTGTTTTTT	CASSIDAEQGTNEKLFF
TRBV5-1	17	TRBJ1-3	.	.	TGCGCCAGCAGCTTGGTTTTTCCGCCCGGGCCTGGAAACACCATATATTTT	CASSLVFPPGPGNTIYF
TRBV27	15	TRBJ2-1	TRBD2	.	TGTGCCAGCAGTCCGGGAGGCAGCGGGTACAATGAGCAGTTCTTC	CASSPGGSGYNEQFF
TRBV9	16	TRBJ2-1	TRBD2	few	TGTGCCAGCAGCGTCGTAGCGGGAGGTAAACTGGCTGAGCAGTTCTTC	CASSVVAGGKLAEQFF
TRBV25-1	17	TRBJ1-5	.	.	TGTGCCAGCAGTGCACCACTAACGTGGGATCACAATCAGCCCCAGCATTTT	CASSAPLTWDHNQPQHF
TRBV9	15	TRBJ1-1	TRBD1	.	TGTGCCAGCAGCGGCTCAGGGGGGACGAACACTGAAGCTTTCTTT	CASSGSGGTNTEAFF
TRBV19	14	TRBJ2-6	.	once	TGTGCCAGTAGTATCAGGGTTGGGGCCAACGTCCTGACTTTC	CASSIRVGANVLTF
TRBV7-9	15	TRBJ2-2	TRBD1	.	TGTGCCAGCAGCTCAACAGGGGGGAGTACCGGGGAGCTGTTTTTT	CASSSTGGSTGELFF
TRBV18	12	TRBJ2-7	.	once	TGTGCCAGCTCACCACCAGGCTACGAGCAGTACTTC	CASSPPGYEQYF
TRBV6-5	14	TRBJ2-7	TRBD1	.	TGTGCCAGCAGTGTGGACAGGGGGGGATACGAGCAGTACTTC	CASSVDRGGYEQYF